Below are 27 T cell receptor beta chains sequenced from a single sample in a study of T cell changes during pregnancy in multiple sclerosis (dated by TCRdb to about 2019). Library prep was done by the immunoSEQ multiplex PCR assay. What TCRdb holds here is the immuneACCESS table cut down to in-frame rearrangements. Part of the clones is not present; checked against another copy, under half of the missing clones reflect an unresolved V gene, and the others are unexplained. Present in this sample are some 97,000 clones, 90% to 95% of which were seen just once. The ten largest clones represent approximately 0.88% of the sample. The source material was peripheral blood, sampled before pregnancy. All receptors derive from a female donor with multiple sclerosis, enrolled in a pregnancy study.

V and J are TRBV27 and TRBJ2-3, with 9 bases aligning to TRBD2. The V gene's germline CDR1 is MNHEY and CDR2 SMNVEV (reference sequence). This CDR3 has 15 residues. J gave up 3 bases and V 3 bases, and 4 bases lay outside the gene matches. CDR3 nucleotides: TGTGCCAGCAGTTTTAGCGGGAGTAGGACAGATACGCAGTATTTT. Translated: CASSFSGSRTDTQYF.

The V gene is TRBV19, the J gene TRBJ1-1, with a tentative D call TRBD1 (5 bases). The CDR3 spans 13 residues. The germline gives CDR1 LNHDA, CDR2 SQIVND (reference sequence). Trimming left V 3 bases short and J 3 bases short, with 8 bases between. CDR3 in DNA: TGTGCCAGTAGTATTCAGGGCGACACTGAAGCTTTCTTT. This sequence encodes CASSIQGDTEAFF.

The gene calls are TRBV7-8 and TRBJ2-7, with 11 bases that match TRBD2. Trimming removed 5 bases from V and 0 bases from J; junction bases left unmatched: 12. CDR1 and CDR2 from the germline V gene are SGHVS and FQNEAQ. CDR3 size: 18 residues. CDR3 region: CASSPLLAGALSSYEQYF. As DNA, the CDR3 is TGTGCCAGCAGCCCCCTACTAGCGGGAGCCTTAAGCTCCTACGAGCAGTACTTC.

J is TRBJ1-1 and V is TRBV27; D is unresolved. The CDR3 is 13 residues long. Germline V lookup: CDR1 MNHEY, CDR2 SMNVEV (reference sequence). Between the trimmed V and J ends, which lost 3 bases and 4 bases, there was a span of 9 bases. The CDR3 is CASSFLFGTEAFF. CDR3 nucleotide sequence: TGTGCCAGCAGTTTTTTGTTCGGCACTGAAGCTTTCTTT.

The chain carries TRBV10-3 and TRBJ2-2, with 12 positions matching TRBD2. Germline CDR1 reads ENHRY; CDR2 reads SYGVKD. This CDR3 region has 16 residues. Trimming took 2 bases from V and 5 from J; bases not matched to a gene: 3. CDR3 sequence: CAISEGTSGFTGELFF. The CDR3, as DNA: TGTGCCATCAGTGAGGGGACTAGCGGGTTTACCGGGGAGCTGTTTTTT.

The chain carries TRBV7-3 and TRBJ2-1, with D unclear. The CDR3 covers 13 residues. Trimming removed 0 bases at V and 12 bases at J, with 12 bases between. Looked up from germline, CDR1 is SGHTA and CDR2 is FQGTGA. CDR3 sequence (DNA): TGTGCCAGCAGCTTAACCCCTAGTTTGAGGCAGTTCTTC. Translating gives CASSLTPSLRQFF. The full variable domain, with the rest looked up from reference TRBV7-3 and TRBJ2-1, is GAGVSQTPSNKVTEKGKYVELRCDPISGHTALYWYRQSLGQGPEFLIYFQGTGAADDSGLPNDRFFAVRPEGSVSTLKIQRTERGDSAVYLCASSLTPSLRQFFGPGTRLTVL.

The J gene is TRBJ2-2, the V gene TRBV19; D is possibly TRBD1 (6 bases). The CDR3 is 18 residues long. Germline-derived CDR1 and CDR2 are LNHDA and SQIVND (reference sequence). V dropped 6 bases and J dropped 1 base, with 21 bases sitting between them. CDR3 DNA sequence: TGTGCCAGTAGGAGGGGGAGCGCCGGGACACTGAACACCGGGGAGCTGTTTTTT. Translated, it gives CASRRGSAGTLNTGELFF.

CDR3 sequence (DNA): TGTGCCAGCAGCTTAGGGGCTGGCACTGAAGCTTTCTTT. It is translated as CASSLGAGTEAFF. The chain carries TRBV7-9 and TRBJ1-1; D not certain. V was cut by 1 base and J by 4 bases, with 7 bases left in between. The length of the CDR3 is 13 residues. CDR1 SEHNR and CDR2 FQNEAQ come from the germline V gene (reference sequence).

The DNA for the CDR3 is TGCGCCAGCAGCCGGGGGGGGGAGCGGGGCACAGATACGCAGTATTTT. Translated, it gives CASSRGGERGTDTQYF. The chain is built from TRBV5-1 and TRBJ2-3, with 8 bases fitting TRBD2. V dropped 4 bases and J dropped 1; count of bases not matched to a gene: 8. The CDR3 sequence is 16 residues long. The germline V gene encodes CDR1 SGHRS and CDR2 YFSETQ.

The chain carries TRBV28 and TRBJ1-4, with TRBD1 matching 7 bases. The CDR3 is made up of 13 amino acids. Losses at the gene ends were 5 bases for V and 9 bases for J; bases not matched to a gene: 6. Germline CDR1 reads MDHEN; CDR2 reads SYDVKM. The CDR3 sequence: CASSATGVKKLFF. DNA of the CDR3: TGTGCCAGCAGTGCAACAGGGGTGAAAAAACTGTTTTTT.

This chain links TRBV5-1 with TRBJ2-7, with TRBD1 matching over 10 bases. The germline gives CDR1 SGHRS, CDR2 YFSETQ. The CDR3 has 15 residues. With 3 bases clipped from V and 4 bases from J, the junction kept 7 bases outside the gene matches. CDR3 coding DNA: TGCGCCAGCAGCTGGGACAGGGGTACAGGGTACGAGCAGTACTTC. Translated: CASSWDRGTGYEQYF.

The chain has TRBV4-1 and TRBJ2-4; a possible D gene is TRBD2 (5 bases). CDR1 is MGHRA and CDR2 is YSYEKL in the germline V gene. The CDR3 has 13 residues. The ends were cut back, 0 bases at V and 16 bases at J, with 16 bases in the middle. The chain's CDR3 is CASSQERTGQEYF. Written as DNA, the CDR3 is TGCGCCAGCAGCCAAGAAAGGACTGGTCAAGAATACTTC.

Concerning this clone: One junction end does not reproduce the germline sequence, and a read error may be involved. The V call is TRBV19, the J call TRBJ1-1; D uncertain. CDR1 and CDR2 from the germline V gene are LNHDA and SQIVND (reference sequence). This CDR3 is 11 amino acids long. The CDR3 bases are TGTGCCGGTAGACGGGACACTGAAGCTTTCTTT. Its protein product is CAGRRDTEAFF.

This chain connects TRBV27 to TRBJ1-2; 7 positions agree with TRBD1. Germline values: CDR1 MNHEY, CDR2 SMNVEV (reference sequence). The CDR3 is made up of 14 amino acids. V lost 8 bases to trimming and J lost 3 bases; unmatched junction nucleotides: 9. CDR3 bases: TGTGCCAGCGGAAGGGCAGGGGGAGACTATGGCTACACCTTC. It codes for CASGRAGGDYGYTF.

The chain joins TRBV18 to TRBJ1-2, with TRBD1 as a possible D gene (5 bases). This CDR3 region has 15 residues. Germline V CDR1 and CDR2: KGHSH, LQKENI. Trimming shortened V by 1 base and J by 8 bases, and 17 bases separated the two germline ends. CDR3 region: CASSPREAGTGGYTF. The CDR3 DNA follows: TGTGCCAGCTCACCACGGGAGGCTGGGACTGGCGGCTACACCTTC.

This clone was counted a few times. The rearrangement joins TRBV4-2 to TRBJ1-5, with D possibly TRBD1 on 6 matching bases. The CDR3 is 13 amino acids. V was trimmed by 0 bases and J by 10 bases, leaving 10 bases between them. The V gene's germline CDR1 is LGHNA and CDR2 YNFKEQ. The CDR3 sequence is CASSQERGGPQHF. The DNA for the CDR3 is TGTGCCAGCAGCCAAGAGAGGGGGGGACCCCAGCATTTT.

The chain combines TRBV5-8 with TRBJ1-4; a possible D gene is TRBD1 (6 bases). Germline CDR1 SGHTS, CDR2 YDEGEE. The CDR3 consists of 15 residues. Trimming took off 4 bases at V and 5 bases at J, with 15 bases between the two ends. CDR3 region: CASSPGQRENEKLFF. CDR3 sequence (DNA): TGTGCCAGCAGCCCCGGACAGAGAGAAAATGAAAAACTGTTTTTT.

The chain recombines TRBV18 with TRBJ2-5, with TRBD1 as a possible D gene (5 bases). Trimming removed 4 bases from V and 5 bases from J, with 11 bases in between. The CDR3 covers 13 residues. Per germline, CDR1 KGHSH and CDR2 LQKENI. The CDR3 reads CASSRTIIETQYF. The CDR3 bases are TGTGCCAGCTCACGGACAATTATTGAGACCCAGTACTTC.

The chain has TRBV27 and TRBJ2-4, with TRBD1 as a possible D gene (6 bases). The V end lost 5 bases, the J end lost 6 bases, and 17 bases lay between the germline ends. There are 15 residues in the CDR3. Germline CDR1 is MNHEY and CDR2 is SMNVEV (reference sequence). CDR3 sequence (DNA): TGTGCCAGCAGTCCTCTCCCAGGGGCAGGAAACATTCAGTACTTC. Amino acid sequence: CASSPLPGAGNIQYF.

V usage is TRBV27 and J usage is TRBJ1-2, with D possibly being TRBD1 (5 bases). Trimming left V 0 bases short and J 1 base short, with 6 bases between. There are 14 residues in the CDR3. Germline CDR1 is MNHEY and CDR2 is SMNVEV (reference sequence). CDR3 in DNA: TGTGCCAGCAGTTTATCGGGGGGTAACTATGGCTACACCTTC. Translated: CASSLSGGNYGYTF.

V usage is TRBV27 and J usage is TRBJ2-7; TRBD2 matches 10 bases. The CDR3 is made up of 17 amino acids. J lost 1 base, V lost 6 bases, and 12 bases had no gene match. Germline V lookup: CDR1 MNHEY, CDR2 SMNVEV (reference sequence). The CDR3 region is CASRSWLAGVSSYEQYF. In DNA form, the CDR3 reads TGTGCCAGCAGGTCATGGCTAGCGGGAGTGTCTTCCTACGAGCAGTACTTC.

This clone was counted once. The chain carries TRBV5-1 and TRBJ2-7; 8 bases fit TRBD2. Germline V gives CDR1 SGHRS, CDR2 YFSETQ. This CDR3 comprises 13 residues. Trimming cost V 2 bases and J 4 bases; bases outside gene matches: 2. This CDR3 is CASSFIAGYEQYF. Here the CDR3 DNA reads TGCGCCAGCAGCTTTATAGCGGGATACGAGCAGTACTTC.

This sequence joins TRBV29-1 and TRBJ2-5, with TRBD1 matching 7 bases. This CDR3 is built from 14 residues. Trimming removed 4 bases from V and 5 bases from J; junction bases left unmatched: 10. Germline V CDR1 and CDR2: SQVTM, ANQGSEA. The CDR3 protein is CSVGIPTGLETQYF. CDR3 in DNA: TGCAGCGTTGGAATCCCGACAGGGCTGGAGACCCAGTACTTC.

About this clone: The junction differs from germline at one of its ends, possibly a read error. The chain couples TRBV5-4 to TRBJ1-5; TRBD1 matches at 9 bases. Germline lookup yields CDR1 SGHNT and CDR2 YYREEE (reference sequence). The CDR3 has 18 residues. The CDR3 region is CASTLRTGEIYSNQPQHF. CDR3 in DNA: TGTGCCAGCACCTTGAGGACAGGGGAGATCTATAGCAATCAGCCCCAGCATTTT.

The rearrangement links TRBV9 to TRBJ2-7; the D gene is possibly TRBD1 (6 bases). The CDR3 loop spans 17 amino acids. CDR1 is SGDLS and CDR2 is YYNGEE in the germline V gene. Trimming took off 0 bases at V and 1 base at J, with 17 bases between the two ends. Here the CDR3 reads CASSVADSTVSSYEQYF. CDR3 DNA sequence: TGTGCCAGCAGCGTAGCGGACAGCACGGTGTCGTCCTACGAGCAGTACTTC.

The J gene is TRBJ2-2, the V gene TRBV4-2, with D possibly TRBD2 on 6 matching bases. This CDR3 has 15 amino acids. The germline V gene encodes CDR1 LGHNA and CDR2 YNFKEQ. Trimming cost V 3 bases and J 3 bases, with 11 bases left between them. The CDR3 sequence is CASSQGGGYTGELFF. As DNA, the CDR3 is TGTGCCAGCAGCCAGGGGGGAGGCTACACCGGGGAGCTGTTTTTT.

This chain uses TRBV9 with TRBJ2-1; the match to TRBD2 covers 7 bases. The CDR3 is made up of 14 amino acids. Germline CDR1 SGDLS, CDR2 YYNGEE. Trimming cost V 4 bases and J 9 bases; bases outside gene matches: 10. CDR3 amino acids: CASSMTLRGGEQFF. The CDR3 DNA sequence: TGTGCCAGCAGCATGACGCTCCGCGGGGGTGAGCAGTTCTTC.